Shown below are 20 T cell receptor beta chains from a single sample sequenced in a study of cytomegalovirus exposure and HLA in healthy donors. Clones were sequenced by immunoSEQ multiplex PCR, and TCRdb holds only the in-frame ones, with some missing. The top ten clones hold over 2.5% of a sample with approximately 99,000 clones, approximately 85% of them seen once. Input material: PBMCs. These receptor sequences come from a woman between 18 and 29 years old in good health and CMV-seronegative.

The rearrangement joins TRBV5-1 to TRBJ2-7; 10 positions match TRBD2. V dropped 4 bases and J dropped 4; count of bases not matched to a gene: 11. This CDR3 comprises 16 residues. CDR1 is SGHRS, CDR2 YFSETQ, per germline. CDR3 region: CASSDPPSGGPYEQYF. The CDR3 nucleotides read TGCGCCAGCAGCGACCCTCCTAGCGGGGGACCTTACGAGCAGTACTTC.

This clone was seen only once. Written as DNA, the CDR3 is TGTGCCTGGAGTGTGGGGAGCACTGAAGCTTTCTTT. Translation gives CAWSVGSTEAFF. V usage is TRBV30 and J usage is TRBJ1-1; D uncertain. Germline V lookup: CDR1 GTSNPN, CDR2 SVGIG (reference sequence). This CDR3 is built from 12 residues. The ends were cut back, 0 bases at V and 4 bases at J, with 6 bases in the middle.

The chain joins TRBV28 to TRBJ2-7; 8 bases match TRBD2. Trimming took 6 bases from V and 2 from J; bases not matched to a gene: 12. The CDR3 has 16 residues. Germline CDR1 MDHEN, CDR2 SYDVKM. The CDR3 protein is CASSPPGGTLTYEQYF. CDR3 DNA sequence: TGTGCCAGCAGCCCACCGGGAGGGACACTCACCTACGAGCAGTACTTC.

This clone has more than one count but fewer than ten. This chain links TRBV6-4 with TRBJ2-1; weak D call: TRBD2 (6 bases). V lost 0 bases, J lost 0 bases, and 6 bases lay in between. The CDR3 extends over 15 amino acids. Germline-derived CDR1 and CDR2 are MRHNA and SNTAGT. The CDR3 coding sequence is TGTGCCAGCAGTGACTCTAGCGGCTCCTACAATGAGCAGTTCTTC. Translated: CASSDSSGSYNEQFF.

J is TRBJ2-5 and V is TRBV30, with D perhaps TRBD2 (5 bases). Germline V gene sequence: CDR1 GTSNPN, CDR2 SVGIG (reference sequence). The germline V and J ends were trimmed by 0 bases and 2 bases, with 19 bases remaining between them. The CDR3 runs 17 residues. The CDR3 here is CAWSVFSAPGVQETQYF. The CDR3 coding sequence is TGTGCCTGGAGTGTATTTAGTGCCCCCGGGGTACAAGAGACCCAGTACTTC.

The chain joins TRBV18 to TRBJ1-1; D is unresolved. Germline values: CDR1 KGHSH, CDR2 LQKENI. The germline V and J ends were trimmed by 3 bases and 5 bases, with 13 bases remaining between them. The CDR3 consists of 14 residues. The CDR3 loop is CASSPYPSRTEAFF. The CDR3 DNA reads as TGTGCCAGCTCACCCTATCCCTCGAGAACTGAAGCTTTCTTT.

The CDR3 DNA follows: TGTGCCAGCAGTATCACACAATGGACTGAAGCTTTCTTT. Translation: CASSITQWTEAFF. The genes are TRBV27 and TRBJ1-1; D is undetermined. V lost 5 bases, J lost 5 bases, and 12 bases lay in between. The CDR3 covers 13 residues. Germline V gene data show CDR1 as MNHEY and CDR2 as SMNVEV (reference sequence).

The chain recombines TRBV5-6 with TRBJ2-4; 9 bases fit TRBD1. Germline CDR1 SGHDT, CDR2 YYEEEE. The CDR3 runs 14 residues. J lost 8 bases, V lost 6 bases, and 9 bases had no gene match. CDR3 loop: CASTIRDRVHIQYF. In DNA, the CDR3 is TGTGCCAGCACCATCCGGGACAGGGTCCACATTCAGTACTTC.

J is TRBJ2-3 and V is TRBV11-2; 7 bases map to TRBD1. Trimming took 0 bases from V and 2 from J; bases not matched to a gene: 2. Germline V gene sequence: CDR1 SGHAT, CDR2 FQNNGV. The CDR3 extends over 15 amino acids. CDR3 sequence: CASSLDRGPTDTQYF. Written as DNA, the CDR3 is TGTGCCAGCAGCTTAGATAGGGGGCCCACAGATACGCAGTATTTT.

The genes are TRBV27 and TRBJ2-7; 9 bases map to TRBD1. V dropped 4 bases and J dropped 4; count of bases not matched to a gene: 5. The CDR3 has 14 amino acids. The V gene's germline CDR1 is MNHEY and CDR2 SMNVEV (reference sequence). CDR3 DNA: TGTGCCAGCAGTTCCAGGGACAGGGTTTACGAGCAGTACTTC. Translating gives CASSSRDRVYEQYF.

As DNA, the CDR3 is TGTGCCTGGAGTGTAACTGGCCTTGGGAGCTATGGCTACACCTTC. Its protein product is CAWSVTGLGSYGYTF. The chain couples TRBV30 to TRBJ1-2; D is ambiguous. Trimming took off 0 bases at V and 4 bases at J, with 15 bases between the two ends. This CDR3 has 15 residues. In germline, CDR1 is GTSNPN, CDR2 SVGIG (reference sequence).

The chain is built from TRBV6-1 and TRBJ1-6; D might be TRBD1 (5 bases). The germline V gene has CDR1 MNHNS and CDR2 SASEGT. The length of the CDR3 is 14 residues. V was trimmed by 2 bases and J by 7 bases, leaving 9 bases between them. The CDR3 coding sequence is TGTGCCAGCAGTGAATACGCAGGGAATTCACCCCTCCACTTT. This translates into CASSEYAGNSPLHF.

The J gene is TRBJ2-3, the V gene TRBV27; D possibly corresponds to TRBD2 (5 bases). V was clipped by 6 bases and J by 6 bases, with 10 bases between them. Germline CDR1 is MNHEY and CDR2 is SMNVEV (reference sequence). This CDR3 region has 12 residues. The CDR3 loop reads CASSSPGDTQYF. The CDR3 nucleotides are TGTGCCAGCAGCTCGCCGGGGGATACGCAGTATTTT.

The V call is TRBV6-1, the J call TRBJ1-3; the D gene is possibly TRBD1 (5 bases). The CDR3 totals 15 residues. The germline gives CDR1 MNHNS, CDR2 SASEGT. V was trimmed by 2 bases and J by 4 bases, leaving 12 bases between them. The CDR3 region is CASSESSRVGNTIYF. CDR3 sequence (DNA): TGTGCCAGCAGTGAAAGTTCCAGGGTAGGAAACACCATATATTTT.

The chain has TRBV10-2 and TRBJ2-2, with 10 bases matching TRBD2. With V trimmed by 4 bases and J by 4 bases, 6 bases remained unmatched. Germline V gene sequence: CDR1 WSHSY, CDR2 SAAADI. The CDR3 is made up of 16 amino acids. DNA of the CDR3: TGCGCCAGCAGTGCCAAGAGCGGGGGGGCCACCGGGGAGCTGTTTTTT. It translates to CASSAKSGGATGELFF.

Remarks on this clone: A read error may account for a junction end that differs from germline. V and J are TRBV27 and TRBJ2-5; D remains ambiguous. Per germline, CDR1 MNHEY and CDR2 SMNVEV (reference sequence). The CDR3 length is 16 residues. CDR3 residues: CASSPPTPGLKEPQYF. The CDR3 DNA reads TGTGCCAGCAGCCCCCCTACCCCCGGGTTAAAAGAGCCCCAGTACTTC.

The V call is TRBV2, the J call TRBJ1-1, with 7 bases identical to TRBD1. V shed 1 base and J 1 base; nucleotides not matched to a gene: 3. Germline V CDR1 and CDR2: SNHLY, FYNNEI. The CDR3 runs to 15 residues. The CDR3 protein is CASSEDYRGNTEAFF. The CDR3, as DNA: TGTGCCAGCAGTGAAGATTACAGGGGGAACACTGAAGCTTTCTTT.

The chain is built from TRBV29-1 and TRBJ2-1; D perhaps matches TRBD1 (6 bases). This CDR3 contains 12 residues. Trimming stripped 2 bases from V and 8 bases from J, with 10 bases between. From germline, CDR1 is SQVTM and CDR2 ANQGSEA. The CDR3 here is CSVEPTGYEQFF. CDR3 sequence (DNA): TGCAGCGTTGAACCGACAGGCTATGAGCAGTTCTTC.

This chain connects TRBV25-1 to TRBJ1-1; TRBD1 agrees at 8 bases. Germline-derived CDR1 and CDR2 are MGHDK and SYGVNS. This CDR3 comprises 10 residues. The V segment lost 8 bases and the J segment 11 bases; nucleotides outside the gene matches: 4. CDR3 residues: CASGGQGAFF. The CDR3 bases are TGTGCCAGCGGCGGACAGGGCGCTTTCTTT. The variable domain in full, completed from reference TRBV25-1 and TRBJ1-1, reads EADIYQTPRYLVIGTGKKITLECSQTMGHDKMYWYQQDPGMELHLIHYSYGVNSTEKGDLSSESTVSRIRTEHFPLTLESARPSHTSQYLCASGGQGAFFGQGTRLTVV.

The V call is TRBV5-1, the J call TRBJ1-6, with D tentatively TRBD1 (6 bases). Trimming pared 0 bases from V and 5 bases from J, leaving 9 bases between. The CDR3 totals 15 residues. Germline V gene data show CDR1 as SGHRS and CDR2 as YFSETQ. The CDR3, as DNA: TGCGCCAGCAGCTTGGAGGGACAAAATAATTCACCCCTCCACTTT. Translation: CASSLEGQNNSPLHF.